This T cell receptor beta chain was sequenced for a study of T cells in Graves' hyperthyroidism and ophthalmopathy. Study details: Any treatment followed the collection of peripheral blood at initial diagnosis.

The CDR3 extends over 15 amino acids. Trimming removed 3 bases at V and 0 bases at J, with 12 bases between. CDR1 is SNHLY and CDR2 is FYNNEI in the germline V gene. Overall study findings and caveats: Blood shared most expanded thyroid clonotypes above 0.001. Using 13 V-J features, a model discriminated ophthalmopathy from stable hyperthyroidism.

Across 18 months, stable Graves' hyperthyroidism was marked by no progression to ophthalmopathy. Using RNA transcripts as the source, TCR beta CDR3 regions were amplified. First-round RT-PCR of the TCR CDR3 relied on the HTBI primer set. In TCRdb, the multiplex PCR reads were re-called with MiXCR into one record per CDR3 protein. The sample holds hundreds of thousands of distinct CDR3 sequences; 14% are singletons and the top ten take about 10%. Notes on this clonotype: Its antigen is unknown.

Sequenced input: blood. V is TRBV2 and J is TRBJ2-7; D is tentatively TRBD1 or TRBD2 (5 bases each). The sequence came from a woman in her late teens or twenties with Graves' hyperthyroidism. CDR3 region: CASSEGPGSSYEQYF. The CDR3 DNA reads as TGTGCCAGCAGTGAGGGGCCGGGGAGCTCCTACGAGCAGTACTTC.